This T cell receptor (beta chain) was profiled in a study of cytomegalovirus exposure and HLA in healthy donors. Study outcomes and limitations: CMV serostatus was the only immune exposure information that was available.

The table lists this clone with a few counts. The antigen is undetermined. The PCR was carried out with 60 Vbeta primers and 13 Jbeta primers. This table comes from immunoSEQ multiplex PCR, and its TCRdb copy is limited to in-frame clones, with some not included. The sample contains 150,000 to 200,000 clones, about four fifths of which appear only once. This CDR3 has 15 residues. With 4 bases removed from V and 4 bases from J, the gap between germline ends came to 14 bases. Germline V lookup: CDR1 SGHDT, CDR2 YYEEEE. This chain uses TRBV5-6 with TRBJ1-4; D may be TRBD1 (5 bases). The receptor was isolated from a male donor in good health and CMV-seronegative. Input material: PBMCs. Here the CDR3 DNA reads TGTGCCAGCAGCCCGGGGGGTGGATATAATGAAAAACTGTTTTTT. This translates into CASSPGGGYNEKLFF.